This T cell receptor (beta chain) is from a study of blood T cell repertoires in COVID-19. Study overall: Collection of acute and convalescent COVID-19 samples took place in the United States, Italy and Spain. The cDNA or gDNA used as material had been derived from T cells, B-cell-depleted T cells, or PBMCs.

The V end was cut by 5 bases, the J end by 0 bases, with 23 bases between. Germline V gene data show CDR1 as MDHEN and CDR2 as SYDVKM. The CDR3 covers 19 residues. Measured with immunoSEQ multiplex PCR; TCRdb has only the in-frame clones, and not every one. The sample has about 97,000 clones, 80% to 90% seen once. This TCR was recovered from a woman in her thirties with acute or convalescent COVID-19. The chain is built from TRBV28 and TRBJ1-3, with TRBD1 as a possible D gene (6 bases). The sequenced sample consisted of peripheral blood. Here the CDR3 DNA reads TGTGCCAGCAGTCCAACAACGGGACATCCTCAGGACTCTGGAAACACCATATATTTT. It is translated as CASSPTTGHPQDSGNTIYF.